The sequence of this T cell receptor beta chain was determined in a study of breast tumors, draining lymph nodes, adjacent tissues. Whole-study results and caveats: Tumor TCR diversity was below lymph nodes but above nontumor tissue. The data were judged consistent with most tumor T cells coming from lymph node and expanding in tumor.

From the multiplex PCR reads, TCRdb called clonotypes with MiXCR, one entry per CDR3 protein. The sample consists of around 22,000 distinct CDR3 sequences, around three fifths of them appearing once. As for this clonotype: Its antigen remains unknown.

V lost 7 bases and J 1 base, leaving 5 bases between the germline ends. The germline V gene encodes CDR1 SGHTA and CDR2 FQGNSA. The length of the CDR3 is 12 residues. The receptor's source is a female donor with breast cancer. Some clones in this sample may be carry-over from other donors' samples. The J gene is TRBJ1-3, the V gene TRBV7-2; no definite D call. The sequenced sample consisted of tumor-adjacent breast tissue. DNA for the CDR3: TGTGCCAGCACCGCGTCTGGAAACACCATATATTTT. Its protein is CASTASGNTIYF. Filled out from reference TRBV7-2 and TRBJ1-3, the complete variable domain reads GAGVSQSPSNKVTEKGKDVELRCDPISGHTALYWYRQSLGQGLEFLIYFQGNSAPDKSGLPSDRFSAERTGGSVSTLTIQRTQQEDSAVYLCASTASGNTIYFGEGSWLTVV.